The 2 T cell receptor beta chains below come from one sample, sequenced in a study of spatial heterogeneity in lung cancer. Each CDR3 protein gets one entry after TCRdb re-called the 5' RACE reads with MiXCR. The sample gives around 4,000 distinct CDR3 sequences, around 16% of which show up once; approximately 78% is in the top ten. Regarding time point: sample taken at primary tumor resection. Tumor, nontumor lung or frozen PBMC supplied whole RNA, sequenced without sorting. The sequencing used PBMCs, collected at surgery. These TCRs come from a male donor with early-stage non-small cell lung cancer.

The DNA for the CDR3 is TGTGCCAGCAGTTTCAGTGGTGGGGAGCTGTTTTTT. It is translated as CASSFSGGELFF. The V call is TRBV27, the J call TRBJ2-2; D is undetermined. This CDR3 contains 12 residues. From germline, CDR1 is MNHEY and CDR2 SMNVEV (reference sequence). V lost 3 bases to trimming and J lost 8 bases, with 7 bases between them.

J is TRBJ2-3 and V is TRBV7-2; D assignment may be TRBD1 or TRBD2 (5 bases each). V lost 6 bases and J lost 8, with 12 bases in between. The CDR3 length is 12 residues. CDR1 is SGHTA and CDR2 is FQGNSA in the germline V gene. CDR3 protein: CASRPAGTTQYF. CDR3 sequence (DNA): TGTGCCAGCAGACCCGCAGGGACTACGCAGTATTTT.